A selection of T cell receptor beta chains follows, all from one sample in a study of CD8 T cells in Susac syndrome. TCRdb re-called the immunoSEQ multiplex PCR reads through MiXCR, storing one row per CDR3 protein. The sample shows 140,000 or so distinct CDR3 sequences, 94% of them seen only once. Sample: CD4+ T cells from PBMCs. These receptors were collected from a human donor in good health. Each CDR3 is given with its conserved first and last residue. Fields, in order: V gene, J gene, D gene, clone size, CDR3 protein, CDR3 DNA. D genes are given only for firm matches. Clone size is not always given. Where it is, it says once, few, many or a class for expanded clones.

v_gene: TRBV12-3/TRBV12-4
j_gene: TRBJ1-1
d_gene: NA
abundance: few
CDR3aa: CASTPTGITEAFF
CDR3nt: TGTGCCAGCACCCCGACAGGAATCACTGAAGCTTTCTTT

v_gene: TRBV20-1
j_gene: TRBJ2-1
d_gene: NA
abundance: NA
CDR3aa: CSAREGSTYNEQFF
CDR3nt: TGCAGTGCTAGAGAAGGGTCGACTTACAATGAGCAGTTCTTC

v_gene: TRBV15
j_gene: TRBJ1-1
d_gene: NA
abundance: NA
CDR3aa: CATSRPGGNTEAFF
CDR3nt: TGTGCCACCAGCAGACCAGGAGGGAACACTGAAGCTTTCTTT

v_gene: TRBV4-2
j_gene: TRBJ1-2
d_gene: NA
abundance: NA
CDR3aa: CASSQDRRSGGYTF
CDR3nt: TGTGCCAGCAGCCAAGATAGGAGAAGCGGGGGCTACACCTTC

v_gene: TRBV18
j_gene: TRBJ2-5
d_gene: TRBD1
abundance: NA
CDR3aa: CASSPLDREETQYF
CDR3nt: TGTGCCAGCTCACCCCTAGACAGGGAGGAGACCCAGTACTTC

v_gene: TRBV9
j_gene: TRBJ2-7
d_gene: TRBD1
abundance: NA
CDR3aa: CASSVADRGPYEQYF
CDR3nt: TGTGCCAGCAGCGTGGCGGACAGGGGGCCCTACGAGCAGTACTTC

v_gene: TRBV12-3/TRBV12-4
j_gene: TRBJ2-1
d_gene: NA
abundance: NA
CDR3aa: CASSSLLGSDTYNEQFF
CDR3nt: TGTGCCAGCAGCTCCCTCTTGGGTAGCGACACCTACAATGAGCAGTTCTTC

v_gene: TRBV7-9
j_gene: TRBJ2-2
d_gene: NA
abundance: NA
CDR3aa: CASSPGRVWTGELFF
CDR3nt: TGTGCCAGCAGCCCGGGACGAGTGTGGACCGGGGAGCTGTTTTTT

v_gene: TRBV6-6
j_gene: TRBJ1-2
d_gene: NA
abundance: NA
CDR3aa: CASSYSTLWWGGYTF
CDR3nt: TGTGCCAGCAGTTACTCGACGTTATGGTGGGGTGGCTACACCTTC

v_gene: TRBV30
j_gene: TRBJ2-2
d_gene: TRBD2
abundance: NA
CDR3aa: CAWSVISGSRELFF
CDR3nt: TGTGCCTGGAGTGTAATTAGCGGGAGCCGGGAGCTGTTTTTT

v_gene: TRBV29-1
j_gene: TRBJ2-5
d_gene: NA
abundance: NA
CDR3aa: CSVAGVIPREETQYF
CDR3nt: TGCAGCGTTGCCGGGGTGATACCAAGGGAGGAGACCCAGTACTTC

v_gene: TRBV27
j_gene: TRBJ1-2
d_gene: TRBD1
abundance: NA
CDR3aa: CASRYSRGDRVFGGYTF
CDR3nt: TGTGCCAGCAGATACTCTCGGGGGGACAGGGTGTTCGGTGGCTACACCTTC

v_gene: TRBV6-6
j_gene: TRBJ1-1
d_gene: NA
abundance: NA
CDR3aa: CASSQTGAGSLEAFF
CDR3nt: TGTGCCAGCAGCCAGACAGGCGCCGGCTCTCTTGAAGCTTTCTTT

v_gene: TRBV6-5
j_gene: TRBJ1-5
d_gene: NA
abundance: NA
CDR3aa: CASRPGFRNQPQHF
CDR3nt: TGTGCCAGCAGACCAGGGTTTAGGAATCAGCCCCAGCATTTT

v_gene: TRBV28
j_gene: TRBJ2-7
d_gene: NA
abundance: once
CDR3aa: CASSSPTQSYEQYF
CDR3nt: TGTGCCAGCAGTTCCCCTACACAATCCTACGAGCAGTACTTC

v_gene: TRBV20-1
j_gene: TRBJ2-2
d_gene: NA
abundance: NA
CDR3aa: CSARTGRYTGELFF
CDR3nt: TGCAGTGCTAGGACAGGGAGGTACACCGGGGAGCTGTTTTTT

v_gene: TRBV7-9
j_gene: TRBJ1-1
d_gene: TRBD1
abundance: NA
CDR3aa: CASSLESARGTEAFF
CDR3nt: TGTGCCAGCAGCTTAGAGTCCGCCAGGGGGACTGAAGCTTTCTTT

v_gene: TRBV14
j_gene: TRBJ2-5
d_gene: NA
abundance: NA
CDR3aa: CASSQGPGMGEETQYF
CDR3nt: TGTGCCAGCAGCCAGGGGCCGGGGATGGGTGAAGAGACCCAGTACTTC

v_gene: TRBV5-1
j_gene: TRBJ2-5
d_gene: NA
abundance: NA
CDR3aa: CASSLGSDPRGETQYF
CDR3nt: TGCGCCAGCAGCTTGGGATCGGACCCTAGAGGGGAGACCCAGTACTTC

v_gene: TRBV20-1
j_gene: TRBJ2-3
d_gene: NA
abundance: NA
CDR3aa: CSAHLTGADTQYF
CDR3nt: TGCAGTGCTCACCTGACAGGAGCAGATACGCAGTATTTT

v_gene: TRBV30
j_gene: TRBJ1-5
d_gene: NA
abundance: NA
CDR3aa: CAWSGQSNQPQHF
CDR3nt: TGTGCCTGGAGCGGACAGTCTAATCAGCCCCAGCATTTT

v_gene: TRBV12-3/TRBV12-4
j_gene: TRBJ2-5
d_gene: TRBD2
abundance: NA
CDR3aa: CASSSPLAGGRETQYF
CDR3nt: TGTGCCAGCAGTTCTCCCCTAGCGGGAGGGCGGGAGACCCAGTACTTC

v_gene: TRBV27
j_gene: TRBJ2-6
d_gene: NA
abundance: few
CDR3aa: CASSRSGANVLTF
CDR3nt: TGTGCCAGCAGCCGCTCTGGGGCCAACGTCCTGACTTTC

v_gene: TRBV29-1
j_gene: TRBJ2-1
d_gene: NA
abundance: NA
CDR3aa: CSVDTSSGEQFF
CDR3nt: TGCAGCGTTGATACGAGTTCGGGTGAGCAGTTCTTC

v_gene: TRBV18
j_gene: TRBJ2-1
d_gene: TRBD2
abundance: NA
CDR3aa: CASSPLLAGGPLNNEQFF
CDR3nt: TGTGCCAGCTCACCACTTCTGGCGGGAGGGCCGTTAAACAATGAGCAGTTCTTC

v_gene: TRBV4-2
j_gene: TRBJ2-2
d_gene: NA
abundance: NA
CDR3aa: CASSPYRNTGELFF
CDR3nt: TGTGCCAGCAGCCCCTACAGGAACACCGGGGAGCTGTTTTTT

v_gene: TRBV5-1
j_gene: TRBJ2-3
d_gene: TRBD2
abundance: NA
CDR3aa: CASSSVGGPTDTQYF
CDR3nt: TGCGCCAGCAGCTCGGTGGGAGGGCCCACAGATACGCAGTATTTT

v_gene: TRBV30
j_gene: TRBJ1-2
d_gene: NA
abundance: NA
CDR3aa: CAWSALGTAAGGYTF
CDR3nt: TGTGCCTGGAGTGCGCTAGGGACCGCAGCAGGGGGCTACACCTTC

v_gene: TRBV12-3/TRBV12-4
j_gene: TRBJ2-7
d_gene: TRBD1
abundance: once
CDR3aa: CASRRTGTTYEQYF
CDR3nt: TGTGCCAGCAGACGGACAGGGACAACCTACGAGCAGTACTTC

v_gene: TRBV27
j_gene: TRBJ1-5
d_gene: NA
abundance: NA
CDR3aa: CASRGHSNQPQHF
CDR3nt: TGTGCCAGTAGGGGCCATAGCAATCAGCCCCAGCATTTT

v_gene: TRBV16
j_gene: TRBJ2-5
d_gene: NA
abundance: NA
CDR3aa: CASSQSKETQYF
CDR3nt: TGTGCCAGCAGCCAATCCAAAGAGACCCAGTACTTC

v_gene: TRBV27
j_gene: TRBJ2-1
d_gene: NA
abundance: NA
CDR3aa: CASSRYFLPPNEQFF
CDR3nt: TGTGCCAGCAGTAGGTACTTCTTGCCCCCTAATGAGCAGTTCTTC